These 26 T cell receptor beta chains were all obtained from the same sample, sequenced in a study of blood T cells in healthy people across ages. For the second PCR, which ran for roughly 6 to 12 cycles, a sample-barcoded 5' primer and a J-beta primer mix were used. MiXCR, run by TCRdb on the 5' RACE reads, gives a single entry per CDR3 protein. The data show some 920,000 distinct CDR3 sequences, just over 50% seen once. Sequenced: blood. The origin of the receptors is a woman aged 55 to 70 in good health.

V gene TRBV10-3 combines with J gene TRBJ2-2; D may be TRBD1 (5 bases). V was shortened by 11 bases and J by 3 bases, with 13 bases between the two germline ends. This CDR3 region has 13 residues. Germline V gives CDR1 ENHRY, CDR2 SYGVKD. CDR3 DNA sequence: TGTGCCTCAGGGATTGGGCACACCGGGGAGCTGTTTTTT. Translation: CASGIGHTGELFF.

As DNA, the CDR3 is TGTGCCAGCAGCCAAGGGCTAAGGGGGTATAGCAATCAGCCCCAGCATTTT. Its translation: CASSQGLRGYSNQPQHF. The chain is built from TRBV5-5 and TRBJ1-5, with D possibly being TRBD1 (6 bases). Trimming removed 4 bases at V and 0 bases at J, with 17 bases between. Germline assignment: CDR1 SGHKS and CDR2 YYEKEE (reference sequence). The CDR3 sequence is 17 residues long.

The chain uses TRBV20-1 and TRBJ2-3; 7 nucleotides align to TRBD2. In germline, CDR1 is DFQATT, CDR2 SNEGSKA (reference sequence). The length of the CDR3 is 18 residues. With V trimmed by 0 bases and J by 2 bases, 14 bases remained unmatched. The CDR3 DNA reads as TGCAGTGCTAGAGATCTCTCTTTTAGAGCGGGACCCACAGATACGCAGTATTTT. It translates to CSARDLSFRAGPTDTQYF.

This clonotype occurred once. The chain employs TRBV5-1 and TRBJ1-3; D ambiguous. The CDR3 length is 14 residues. V lost 4 bases and J lost 3, with 11 bases in between. CDR1 is SGHRS and CDR2 is YFSETQ in the germline V gene. The CDR3 loop reads CASSLEVVGNTIYF. CDR3 coding DNA: TGCGCCAGCAGCCTGGAGGTTGTTGGAAACACCATATATTTT.

A single count supports this clonotype. The chain's CDR3 is CASSSLARLVDEQFF. CDR3 nucleotide sequence: TGTGCCAGCAGCTCCCTAGCCCGGTTAGTGGATGAGCAGTTCTTC. V gene TRBV7-9 combines with J gene TRBJ2-1, with a tentative D call TRBD2 (5 bases). Germline CDR1 is SEHNR and CDR2 is FQNEAQ (reference sequence). The CDR3 totals 15 residues. V was clipped by 4 bases and J by 8 bases, with 18 bases between them.

This clonotype occurred a few times. The chain joins TRBV3-1 to TRBJ2-7; no definite D call. Germline CDR1 reads LGHDT; CDR2 reads YNNKEL (reference sequence). This CDR3 is built from 13 residues. The V end was cut by 4 bases, the J end by 5 bases, with 12 bases between. CDR3 loop: CASSLTRNHEQYF. Written as DNA, the CDR3 is TGTGCCAGCAGCCTAACTCGAAACCACGAGCAGTACTTC.

The CDR3 protein is CASSQDVGVAVGADTQYF. For the CDR3, the DNA is TGCGCCAGCAGCCAAGATGTGGGGGTAGCGGTAGGGGCAGATACGCAGTATTTT. The chain joins TRBV4-1 to TRBJ2-3; TRBD2 is a possible D gene (6 bases). The CDR3 has 18 residues. Trimming shortened V by 0 bases and J by 4 bases, and 20 bases separated the two germline ends. The germline gives CDR1 MGHRA, CDR2 YSYEKL.

The DNA for the CDR3 is TGTGCCAGCTCACTCGACAGGGCCCTACCCTACGAGCAGTACTTC. The encoded protein is CASSLDRALPYEQYF. The chain employs TRBV18 and TRBJ2-7, with TRBD1 matching over 7 bases. Losses at the gene ends were 4 bases for V and 2 bases for J; bases not matched to a gene: 8. The CDR3 has 15 residues. Germline V gene lookup returns CDR1 KGHSH and CDR2 LQKENI.

CDR3 bases: TGTGCCAGCAGCCCTCGACTAGCGGGAGGAGGAAGGTCGCAGTATTTT. Amino acids: CASSPRLAGGGRSQYF. The chain carries TRBV9 and TRBJ2-3; the match to TRBD2 covers 13 bases. The J segment lost 10 bases and the V segment lost 4 bases, leaving 12 bases of the junction unmatched. The CDR3 is made up of 16 amino acids. Germline V gene data show CDR1 as SGDLS and CDR2 as YYNGEE.

The chain uses TRBV3-1 and TRBJ2-1, with TRBD2 identical over 9 bases. The CDR3 consists of 15 residues. Germline V lookup: CDR1 LGHDT, CDR2 YNNKEL (reference sequence). V was clipped by 8 bases and J by 0 bases; unmatched bases: 5. This CDR3 is CASWLAGSSYNEQFF. The DNA for the CDR3 is TGTGCCAGCTGGCTAGCGGGGAGCTCCTACAATGAGCAGTTCTTC.

This rearrangement joins TRBV7-9 to TRBJ2-7; D remains unclear. V was shortened by 4 bases and J by 4 bases, with 20 bases between the two germline ends. This CDR3 is 16 amino acids long. From germline, CDR1 is SEHNR and CDR2 FQNEAQ (reference sequence). Written as DNA, the CDR3 is TGTGCCAGCAGCTCACCCGGGTCACAGAAGCCATACGAGCAGTACTTC. Translated: CASSSPGSQKPYEQYF. Based on the CDR3 plus reference TRBV7-9 and TRBJ2-7, the full variable domain is DTGVSQNPRHKITKRGQNVTFRCDPISEHNRLYWYRQTLGQGPEFLTYFQNEAQLEKSRLLSDRFSAERPKGSFSTLEIQRTEQGDSAMYLCASSSPGSQKPYEQYFGPGTRLTVT.

This clonotype has just a few counts. The chain links TRBV6-5 to TRBJ2-7; perhaps TRBD2 as D (5 bases). This CDR3 spans 12 amino acids. The germline V and J ends were trimmed by 8 bases and 4 bases, with 12 bases remaining between them. The germline gives CDR1 MNHEY, CDR2 SVGAGI. CDR3 coding DNA: TGTGCCAGCGGGTATAGCGTATACGAGCAGTACTTC. It yields the protein CASGYSVYEQYF.

This chain joins TRBV12-3 or TRBV12-4 and TRBJ1-6; D is ambiguous. The CDR3 spans 14 residues. Between the trimmed V and J ends, which lost 1 base and 8 bases, there was a span of 9 bases. The CDR3 is CASSLGTRDSPLHF. CDR3 coding DNA: TGTGCCAGCAGTTTAGGCACTCGTGATTCACCCCTCCACTTT.

The chain employs TRBV2 and TRBJ2-2; TRBD1 aligns across 9 bases. The CDR3 is made up of 16 amino acids. Trimming took 1 base from V and 6 from J; bases not matched to a gene: 6. CDR1 SNHLY and CDR2 FYNNEI come from the germline V gene. The CDR3, as DNA: TGTGCCAGCAGTGAAGGGGACAGGGAGTATGCCGGGGAGCTGTTTTTT. Its protein is CASSEGDREYAGELFF.

In this sample, this clonotype turned up a few times. V gene TRBV28 combines with J gene TRBJ1-5; 7 bases are a match to TRBD1. Germline V CDR1 and CDR2: MDHEN, SYDVKM. The CDR3 totals 16 residues. V was clipped by 4 bases and J by 1 base; unmatched bases: 7. CDR3 protein: CASSSFGTASNQPQHF. CDR3 nucleotides: TGTGCCAGCAGTTCATTCGGGACAGCGAGCAATCAGCCCCAGCATTTT.

In its sample, this clonotype was seen once. A junction boundary mismatches the germline segment, possibly from a read error. V is TRBV7-8 and J is TRBJ2-1; no definite D call. The CDR3 is made up of 15 amino acids. Germline CDR1 is SGHVS and CDR2 is FQNEAQ. The CDR3 loop reads CASSLAGRSYKEQFF. Here the CDR3 DNA reads TGTGCCAGCAGCTTAGCCGGGCGGTCCTACAAGGAGCAGTTCTTC.

CDR3 loop: CASRETLYSYNEQFF. The CDR3 DNA follows: TGTGCCAGCAGAGAGACGCTATACTCCTACAATGAGCAGTTCTTC. The gene calls are TRBV6-2 or TRBV6-3 and TRBJ2-1; D gene unclear. Trimming took off 6 bases at V and 0 bases at J, with 12 bases between the two ends. This CDR3 is built from 15 residues. From germline, CDR1 is MNHEY and CDR2 SVGEGT.

This clonotype was observed a single time. The chain has TRBV12-3 or TRBV12-4 and TRBJ2-5; D may be TRBD1 or TRBD2 (5 bases each). V gave up 4 bases and J gave up 1 base, with 16 bases separating them. The CDR3 loop spans 16 amino acids. CDR3 sequence: CASSWGPDPCQETQYF. In DNA, the CDR3 is TGTGCCAGCAGTTGGGGACCGGACCCCTGCCAAGAGACCCAGTACTTC.

V is TRBV4-1 and J is TRBJ2-1; D unclear. The CDR3 is 14 amino acids. Trimming took 4 bases from V and 3 from J, leaving 10 bases between them. The V gene's germline CDR1 is MGHRA and CDR2 YSYEKL. CDR3 sequence (DNA): TGCGCCAGCAGCCGTCTGGCCTACTACAATGAGCAGTTCTTC. It translates to CASSRLAYYNEQFF.

Comment on this clonotype: The junction differs from germline at one of its ends, possibly a read error. This chain links TRBV20-1 with TRBJ2-1; 9 bases are a match to TRBD2. The CDR3 covers 19 residues. Germline V gene lookup returns CDR1 DFQATT and CDR2 SNEGSKA (reference sequence). The CDR3 bases are TGCAATGCTAGATCATTGACTAGCGGAATCCCCAGGTCACACAATGAGCAGTTCTTC. This encodes CNARSLTSGIPRSHNEQFF.

The CDR3 bases are TGTGCCAGCAGTAATACAGGAGGGGAATATGGCTACACCTTC. This codes for CASSNTGGEYGYTF. The chain recombines TRBV27 with TRBJ1-2; TRBD1 might be the D (5 bases). Per the germline V gene, CDR1 is MNHEY and CDR2 is SMNVEV (reference sequence). The CDR3 spans 14 residues. The V end was cut by 5 bases, the J end by 5 bases, with 15 bases between.

The rearrangement links TRBV12-3 or TRBV12-4 to TRBJ2-3, with 7 bases aligning to TRBD2. CDR3 size: 14 residues. The trim removed 3 bases at V and 4 bases at J, leaving 4 bases unmatched. The CDR3 reads CASSFTGGADTQYF. The DNA for the CDR3 is TGTGCCAGCAGTTTCACGGGAGGAGCAGATACGCAGTATTTT.

This clonotype has just a few counts. The chain links TRBV28 to TRBJ2-4; 7 positions agree with TRBD2. Gene TRBJ2-7 matches the end of the DNA better, so the J call may be wrong. Germline V gene lookup returns CDR1 MDHEN and CDR2 SYDVKM. The CDR3 is made up of 13 amino acids. In DNA form, the CDR3 reads TGTGCCAGCAAGACGGGAGGAAACTACGAGCAGTACTTC. It yields the protein CASKTGGNYEQYF.

The chain has TRBV27 and TRBJ2-2; D is uncertain. The CDR3 consists of 14 residues. Trimming took 3 bases from V and 5 from J, leaving 10 bases between them. Germline V lookup: CDR1 MNHEY, CDR2 SMNVEV (reference sequence). This chain's CDR3 is CASSFFSRTGELFF. The CDR3 DNA follows: TGTGCCAGCAGTTTTTTCTCTAGGACCGGGGAGCTGTTTTTT.

This chain joins TRBV20-1 and TRBJ2-1; D ambiguous. The CDR3 has 10 residues. From germline, CDR1 is DFQATT and CDR2 SNEGSKA (reference sequence). With 7 bases removed from V and 4 bases from J, the gap between germline ends came to 5 bases. As DNA, the CDR3 is TGCAGTGGTTGGTACAATGAGCAGTTCTTC. This encodes CSGWYNEQFF.

The gene calls are TRBV4-2 and TRBJ1-2, with 8 bases matching TRBD1. V lost 3 bases to trimming and J lost 1 base; unmatched junction nucleotides: 4. The CDR3 extends over 15 amino acids. Germline CDR1 and CDR2: LGHNA and YNFKEQ. CDR3 in amino acids: CASSHTGGLNYGYTF. The CDR3 bases are TGTGCCAGCAGCCATACAGGGGGGCTTAACTATGGCTACACCTTC.